This TCR beta chain originates from a study of shared clonotypes between healthy human individuals. General observations from the study: Generation of non-shared clonotypes was less probable than generation of clonotypes shared by all four donors.

Generated by immunoSEQ multiplex PCR, the TCRdb table keeps only in-frame clones and is missing some. The sample lists about a million clones, around 75% seen once, with nearly 1.5% in the top ten. CDR3 size: 14 residues. Trimming pared 5 bases from V and 0 bases from J, leaving 8 bases between. The germline CDR1 and CDR2 sequences are SGHVS and FNYEAQ. This clone occurred a few times. Its antigen is undetermined. The sample consisted of memory CD4+ T cells sorted from blood. Subset noted: CD45RA-negative fraction. The chain links TRBV7-6 to TRBJ1-3; D gene unclear. The TCR comes from a man aged 18 to 30 in good health. CDR3 loop: CASSQPSSGNTIYF. CDR3 nucleotide sequence: TGTGCCAGCAGCCAACCCTCCTCTGGAAACACCATATATTTT.